Listed below are T cell receptor beta chains from one sample, sequenced in a study of STAT5B mutations in CD4+ large granular lymphocyte leukemia. Assay used: immunoSEQ multiplex PCR; TCRdb lists only in-frame clones, some missing. The repertoire holds nearly 30,000 clones, with roughly 84% as singletons. The source material was CD4+ T cells from blood buffy coats. These receptors were collected from a human donor in good health. Each CDR3 is given with its conserved first and last residue. A D gene is named only where the DNA matches it firmly. Size is stated for part of the rows, as once, few or many counts, or as a class when the clone is expanded.

>TRBJ1-6|TRBV7-2|.|.
CASSLMGGSPLHF
TGTGCCAGCAGTCTGATGGGGGGCTCACCCCTCCACTTT
>TRBJ1-5|TRBV6-6|.|.
CASSPSVDRNQPQHF
TGTGCCAGCAGTCCGTCAGTGGATCGAAATCAGCCCCAGCATTTT
>TRBJ2-6|TRBV27|.|.
CASRLGSGANVLTF
TGTGCCAGCAGGCTTGGCTCTGGGGCCAACGTCCTGACTTTC
>TRBJ2-2|TRBV19|few|.
CASSSAGVAGELFF
TGTGCCAGTAGTAGCGCAGGGGTGGCCGGGGAGCTGTTTTTT
>TRBJ1-4|TRBV25-1|.|.
CASSEFKGRSEKLFF
TGTGCCAGCAGTGAATTCAAGGGAAGGAGTGAAAAACTGTTTTTT
>TRBJ2-7|TRBV5-8|.|TRBD1
CASSPGTGPYEQYF
TGTGCCAGCAGCCCAGGGACAGGACCCTACGAGCAGTACTTC
>TRBJ1-1|TRBV27|.|TRBD1
CASSLGRGLGNTEAFF
TGTGCCAGCAGTTTGGGCAGGGGGTTAGGGAACACTGAAGCTTTCTTT
>TRBJ1-5|TRBV7-2|.|.
CASSLAESNQPQHF
TGTGCCAGCAGCTTGGCAGAAAGCAATCAGCCCCAGCATTTT
>TRBJ2-7|TRBV2|once|.
CASSSDRFTLYEQYF
TGTGCCAGCAGTAGCGACAGGTTCACCCTCTACGAGCAGTACTTC
>TRBJ1-3|TRBV6-5|.|.
CASSYSSQGAGNTIYF
TGTGCCAGCAGTTACTCATCACAGGGTGCGGGAAACACCATATATTTT
>TRBJ1-4|TRBV28|.|TRBD1
CASSFLANRGGEKLFF
TGTGCCAGCAGTTTTCTCGCAAACAGGGGTGGTGAAAAACTGTTTTTT
>TRBJ1-6|TRBV6-5|.|.
CASSSGGFYNSPLHF
TGTGCCAGCAGCTCGGGGGGTTTCTATAATTCACCCCTCCACTTT
>TRBJ2-7|TRBV29-1|.|TRBD1
CSAEGQGSYEQYF
TGCAGCGCCGAGGGACAGGGGTCCTACGAGCAGTACTTC
>TRBJ1-2|TRBV6-5|.|.
CASSYARANYGYTF
TGTGCCAGCAGTTACGCCAGGGCTAACTATGGCTACACCTTC
>TRBJ2-1|TRBV7-6|once|.
CASRLTDGANEQFF
TGTGCCAGCAGACTGACGGATGGTGCCAATGAGCAGTTCTTC
>TRBJ1-6|TRBV4-3|.|.
CASSQASGVNSPLHF
TGCGCCAGCAGCCAAGCTTCAGGGGTTAATTCACCCCTCCACTTT
>TRBJ1-5|TRBV15|.|.
CATSRGVVSNQPQHF
TGTGCCACCAGCAGAGGAGTCGTTTCCAATCAGCCCCAGCATTTT
>TRBJ1-5|TRBV7-9|.|.
CASSLTADNQPQHF
TGTGCCAGCAGCTTAACCGCGGACAATCAGCCCCAGCATTTT
>TRBJ2-7|TRBV4-1|.|TRBD2
CASSPGRGAAGEDEQYF
TGCGCCAGCAGCCCAGGGCGGGGGGCGGCGGGGGAAGACGAGCAGTACTTC
>TRBJ2-2|TRBV19|.|.
CASSWSGVSTGELFF
TGTGCCAGTAGTTGGTCCGGGGTCAGCACCGGGGAGCTGTTTTTT
>TRBJ1-4|TRBV7-2|.|TRBD1
CASSIAGTGDEKLFF
TGTGCCAGCAGCATCGCCGGGACAGGGGATGAAAAACTGTTTTTT
>TRBJ1-4|TRBV4-3|.|.
CASSQAHTNEKLFF
TGCGCCAGCAGCCAAGCTCATACTAATGAAAAACTGTTTTTT